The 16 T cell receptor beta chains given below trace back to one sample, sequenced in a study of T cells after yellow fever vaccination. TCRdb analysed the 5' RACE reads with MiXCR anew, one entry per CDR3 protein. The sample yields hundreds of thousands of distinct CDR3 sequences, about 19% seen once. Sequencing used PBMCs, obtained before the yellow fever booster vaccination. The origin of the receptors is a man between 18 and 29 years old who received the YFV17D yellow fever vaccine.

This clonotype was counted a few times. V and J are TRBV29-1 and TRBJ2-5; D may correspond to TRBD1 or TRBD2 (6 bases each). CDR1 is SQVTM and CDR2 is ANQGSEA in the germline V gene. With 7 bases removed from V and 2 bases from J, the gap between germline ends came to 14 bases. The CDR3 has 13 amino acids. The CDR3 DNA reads TGCAGCGGTGGCCGGGGGCCTCAAGAGACCCAGTACTTC. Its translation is CSGGRGPQETQYF.

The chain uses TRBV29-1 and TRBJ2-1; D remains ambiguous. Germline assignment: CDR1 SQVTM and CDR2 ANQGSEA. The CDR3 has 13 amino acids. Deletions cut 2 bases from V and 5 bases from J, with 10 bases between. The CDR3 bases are TGCAGCGTTGAACTCCTCAGGCACAATGAGCAGTTCTTC. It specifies CSVELLRHNEQFF.

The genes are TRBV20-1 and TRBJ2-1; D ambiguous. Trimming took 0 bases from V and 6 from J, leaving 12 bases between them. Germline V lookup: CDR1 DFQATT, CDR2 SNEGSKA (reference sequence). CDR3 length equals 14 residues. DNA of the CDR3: TGCAGTGCTAGAGATACCCAGACCCTCAATGAGCAGTTCTTC. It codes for CSARDTQTLNEQFF.

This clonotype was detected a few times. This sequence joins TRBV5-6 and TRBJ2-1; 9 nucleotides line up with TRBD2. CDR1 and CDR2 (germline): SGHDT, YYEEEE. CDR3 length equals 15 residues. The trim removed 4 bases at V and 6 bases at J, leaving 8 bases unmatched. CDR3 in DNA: TGTGCCAGCAGCCTCGGGACTAGCTACTCCAATGAGCAGTTCTTC. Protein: CASSLGTSYSNEQFF.

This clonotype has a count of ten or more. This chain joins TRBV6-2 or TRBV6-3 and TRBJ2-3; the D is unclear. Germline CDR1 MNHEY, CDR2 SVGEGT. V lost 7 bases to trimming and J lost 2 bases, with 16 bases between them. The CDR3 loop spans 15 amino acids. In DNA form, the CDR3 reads TGTGCCAGCACCCTCTCGGACCGACCCACAGATACGCAGTATTTT. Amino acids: CASTLSDRPTDTQYF.

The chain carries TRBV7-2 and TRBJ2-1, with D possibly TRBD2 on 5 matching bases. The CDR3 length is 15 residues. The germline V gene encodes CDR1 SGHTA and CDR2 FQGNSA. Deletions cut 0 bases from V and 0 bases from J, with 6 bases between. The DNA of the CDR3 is TGTGCCAGCAGCTTAGCCCGGGGCTCCTACAATGAGCAGTTCTTC. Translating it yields CASSLARGSYNEQFF.

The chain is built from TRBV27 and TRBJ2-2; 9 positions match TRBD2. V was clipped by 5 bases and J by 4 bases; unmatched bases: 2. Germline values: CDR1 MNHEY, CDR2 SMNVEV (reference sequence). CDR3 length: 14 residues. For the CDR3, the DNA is TGTGCCAGCAGTCGGCGGGGGGGCACCGGGGAGCTGTTTTTT. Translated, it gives CASSRRGGTGELFF.

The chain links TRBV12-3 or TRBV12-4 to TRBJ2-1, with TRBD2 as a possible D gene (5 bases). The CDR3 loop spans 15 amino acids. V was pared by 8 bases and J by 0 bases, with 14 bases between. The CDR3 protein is CASGSTGNSYNEQFF. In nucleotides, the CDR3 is TGTGCCAGCGGCTCCACGGGGAACTCCTACAATGAGCAGTTCTTC.

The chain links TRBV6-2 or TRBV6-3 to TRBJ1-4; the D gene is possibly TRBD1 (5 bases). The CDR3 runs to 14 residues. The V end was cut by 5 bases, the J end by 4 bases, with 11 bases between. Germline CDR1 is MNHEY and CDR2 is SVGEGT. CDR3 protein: CASSRDVYNEKLFF. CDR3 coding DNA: TGTGCCAGCAGTCGGGACGTTTATAATGAAAAACTGTTTTTT.

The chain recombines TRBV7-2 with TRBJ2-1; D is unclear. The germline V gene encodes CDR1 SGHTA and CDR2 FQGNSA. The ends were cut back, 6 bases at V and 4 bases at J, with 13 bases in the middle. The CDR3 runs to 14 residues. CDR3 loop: CASREPTVYNEQFF. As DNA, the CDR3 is TGTGCCAGCAGAGAACCAACAGTTTACAATGAGCAGTTCTTC.

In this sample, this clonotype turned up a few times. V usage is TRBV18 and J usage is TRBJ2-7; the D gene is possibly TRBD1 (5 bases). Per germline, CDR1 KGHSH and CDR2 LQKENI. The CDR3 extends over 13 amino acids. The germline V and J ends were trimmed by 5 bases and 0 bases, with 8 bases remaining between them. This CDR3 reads CASSRQSSYEQYF. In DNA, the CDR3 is TGTGCCAGCTCAAGACAGAGCTCCTACGAGCAGTACTTC.

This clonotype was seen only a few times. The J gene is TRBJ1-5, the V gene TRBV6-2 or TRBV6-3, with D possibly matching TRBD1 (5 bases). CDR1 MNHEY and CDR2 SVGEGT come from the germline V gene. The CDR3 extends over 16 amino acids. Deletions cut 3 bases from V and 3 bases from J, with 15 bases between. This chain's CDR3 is CASSYWQGLINQPQHF. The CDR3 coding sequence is TGTGCCAGCAGTTATTGGCAGGGACTGATCAATCAGCCCCAGCATTTT.

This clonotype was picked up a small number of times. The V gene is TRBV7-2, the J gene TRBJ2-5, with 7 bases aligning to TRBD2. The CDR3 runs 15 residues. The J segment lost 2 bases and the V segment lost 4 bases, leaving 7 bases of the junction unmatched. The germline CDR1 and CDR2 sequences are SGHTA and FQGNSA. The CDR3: CASSSGTTIQETQYF. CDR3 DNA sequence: TGTGCCAGCAGCTCGGGGACTACCATTCAAGAGACCCAGTACTTC.

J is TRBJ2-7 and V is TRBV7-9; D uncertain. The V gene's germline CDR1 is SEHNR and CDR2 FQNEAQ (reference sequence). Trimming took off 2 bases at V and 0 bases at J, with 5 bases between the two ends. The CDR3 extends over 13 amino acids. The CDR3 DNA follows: TGTGCCAGCAGCTTAACCATCTCCTACGAGCAGTACTTC. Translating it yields CASSLTISYEQYF.

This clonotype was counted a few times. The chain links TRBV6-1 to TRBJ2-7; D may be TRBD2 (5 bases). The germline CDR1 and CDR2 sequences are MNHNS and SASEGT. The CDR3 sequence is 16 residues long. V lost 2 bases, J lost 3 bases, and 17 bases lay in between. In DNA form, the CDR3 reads TGTGCCAGCAGTGAATCGGGGTTCGGAGGAAACTACGAGCAGTACTTC. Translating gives CASSESGFGGNYEQYF.

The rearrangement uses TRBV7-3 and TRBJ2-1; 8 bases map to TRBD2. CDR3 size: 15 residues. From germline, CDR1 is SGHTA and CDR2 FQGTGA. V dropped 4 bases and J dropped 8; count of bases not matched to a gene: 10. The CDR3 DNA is TGTGCCAGCAGCTCCCGAGAGCGGGGGATCCATGAGCAGTTCTTC. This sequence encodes CASSSRERGIHEQFF.